Here is one T cell receptor (beta chain) with its context. Germline V lookup: CDR1 SNHLY, CDR2 FYNNEI. V shed 6 bases and J shed 3 bases, with 15 bases lying between them. This CDR3 contains 15 residues. Sequenced by immunoSEQ multiplex PCR; TCRdb stores in-frame clones only, minus some. The data contain about 210,000 clones, about 81% of them singletons. These data belong to a study of blood T cell repertoires in COVID-19. V gene TRBV2 combines with J gene TRBJ1-5, with a weak D call TRBD1 (6 bases). The sequencing input was PBMCs or T cells enriched from blood (not recorded which). This clonotype was obtained from a man aged 35 to 55 who had recovered from COVID-19. The CDR3, as DNA: TGTGCCAGCAGCCAAGGGGGACCTTTCAATCAGCCCCAGCATTTT. It yields the protein CASSQGGPFNQPQHF.